These 24 T cell receptor beta chains were all obtained from the same sample, sequenced in a study of blood T cell repertoires in COVID-19. TCRdb's copy holds only in-frame clones and misses some; the assay was immunoSEQ multiplex PCR. The data contain approximately 500,000 clones, 85% to 90% of them singletons. Material: peripheral blood. The source of these receptors is a woman aged 45 to 65 with COVID-19, enrolled during active disease.

The chain employs TRBV18 and TRBJ1-2; D not certain. Deletions cut 6 bases from V and 4 bases from J, with 18 bases between. The CDR3 totals 15 residues. Germline CDR1 KGHSH, CDR2 LQKENI. The CDR3 DNA reads TGTGCCAGCTCCGAAAGTGGAGGGATCGGCTATGGCTACACCTTC. Its protein product is CASSESGGIGYGYTF.

The chain links TRBV5-5 to TRBJ1-4; the match to TRBD1 covers 8 bases. Per germline, CDR1 SGHKS and CDR2 YYEKEE (reference sequence). The CDR3 spans 12 residues. V shed 9 bases and J 8 bases; nucleotides not matched to a gene: 6. The CDR3 DNA follows: TGTGCCACGCAGGGGGCGAAAGAAAAACTGTTTTTT. Residues: CATQGAKEKLFF. Full variable domain (remainder filled in from reference TRBV5-5 and TRBJ1-4): DAGVTQSPTHLIKTRGQQVTLRCSPISGHKSVSWYQQVLGQGPQFIFQYYEKEERGRGNFPDRFSARQFPNYSSELNVNALLLGDSALYLCATQGAKEKLFFGSGTQLSVL.

This chain joins TRBV27 and TRBJ2-7, with 9 bases identical to TRBD1. After removal of 8 bases from V and 6 bases from J, the junction contained 8 bases not matched to a gene. CDR1 and CDR2 from the germline V gene are MNHEY and SMNVEV (reference sequence). The CDR3 runs to 13 residues. CDR3 nucleotides: TGTGCCAGCTCGGGACAGGGTATAGCCGAGCAGTACTTC. This translates into CASSGQGIAEQYF.

The rearrangement joins TRBV3-1 (or the pseudogene TRBV3-2) to TRBJ2-2; 7 bases are a match to TRBD1. CDR1 and CDR2 from the germline V gene are LGHDT and YNNKEL (reference sequence). The CDR3 length is 16 residues. The V segment lost 4 bases and the J segment 4 bases; nucleotides outside the gene matches: 9. The CDR3 reads CASSRDRVGGTGELFF. CDR3 nucleotide sequence: TGTGCCAGCAGCCGTGACAGGGTGGGCGGCACCGGGGAGCTGTTTTTT.

As concerns this clone: Distinct nucleotide sequences in the sample also encode this CDR3. The chain uses TRBV5-6 and TRBJ2-4; 7 nucleotides agree with TRBD2. CDR3 length equals 15 residues. Losses at the gene ends were 0 bases for V and 1 base for J; bases not matched to a gene: 1. Germline V gene data show CDR1 as SGHDT and CDR2 as YYEEEE. The CDR3 is CASSLVGGAKNIQYF. CDR3 nucleotides: TGTGCCAGCAGCTTGGTGGGAGGGGCCAAAAACATTCAGTACTTC.

The chain joins TRBV3-1 (or the pseudogene TRBV3-2) to TRBJ1-2; no reliable D call. Germline CDR1 is LGHDT and CDR2 is YNNKEL (reference sequence). This CDR3 region has 14 residues. With 0 bases removed from V and 0 bases from J, the gap between germline ends came to 5 bases. The CDR3 nucleotides are TGTGCCAGCAGCCAAGATCAGACTAACTATGGCTACACCTTC. This sequence encodes CASSQDQTNYGYTF.

This chain uses TRBV3-1 (or the pseudogene TRBV3-2) with TRBJ1-6; 7 nucleotides line up with TRBD1. Germline CDR1 LGHDT, CDR2 YNNKEL (reference sequence). This CDR3 is built from 15 residues. Unmatched junction bases numbered 4, after V lost 4 bases and J lost 4 bases. The CDR3 spells CASSPTGFYNSPLHF. Here the CDR3 DNA reads TGTGCCAGCAGCCCGACAGGGTTTTATAATTCACCCCTCCACTTT.

The chain joins TRBV5-6 to TRBJ2-2; 8 bases are shared with TRBD2. With 3 bases clipped from V and 5 bases from J, the junction kept 9 bases outside the gene matches. Germline CDR1 and CDR2: SGHDT and YYEEEE. The CDR3 covers 16 residues. The CDR3 region has the DNA TGTGCCAGCAGCTCTCTGACTAGCGTAGGAACCGGGGAGCTGTTTTTT. Encoded protein: CASSSLTSVGTGELFF.

CDR3 bases: TGTGCCAGCAGCCAAGAGTATTTAAGCGGGGGGGCCATGAACACCGGGGAGCTGTTTTTT. This encodes CASSQEYLSGGAMNTGELFF. This chain uses TRBV3-1 (or the pseudogene TRBV3-2) with TRBJ2-2; 10 bases match TRBD2. This CDR3 is built from 20 residues. Germline V gene data show CDR1 as LGHDT and CDR2 as YNNKEL (reference sequence). The J segment lost 1 base and the V segment lost 0 bases, leaving 11 bases of the junction unmatched.

CDR3: CASSLVAGGMVTQYF. CDR3 DNA: TGTGCCAGCAGCTTAGTGGCGGGGGGTATGGTGACCCAGTACTTC. The gene calls are TRBV7-2 and TRBJ2-5; 8 bases map to TRBD2. The CDR3 covers 15 residues. After removal of 1 base from V and 7 bases from J, the junction contained 8 bases not matched to a gene. Germline V CDR1 and CDR2: SGHTA, FQGNSA.

The genes are TRBV5-8 and TRBJ1-6, with TRBD1 matching over 11 bases. The CDR3 length is 15 residues. Trimming took 4 bases from V and 9 from J; bases not matched to a gene: 6. Germline CDR1 is SGHTS and CDR2 is YDEGEE. The CDR3 protein is CASSLGGTGGSPLHF. DNA of the CDR3: TGTGCCAGCAGCCTGGGAGGGACAGGGGGTTCACCCCTCCACTTT.

V usage is TRBV7-7 and J usage is TRBJ2-5, with D tentatively TRBD2 (5 bases). CDR1 SSHAT and CDR2 FNYEAQ come from the germline V gene (reference sequence). Trimming shortened V by 1 base and J by 3 bases, and 12 bases separated the two germline ends. The CDR3 sequence is 15 residues long. As DNA, the CDR3 is TGTGCCAGCAGCTTAGGGGAGCGACGGGAAGAGACCCAGTACTTC. Its translation is CASSLGERREETQYF.

This clone was recorded a few times. The sample has other DNA sequences that encode this CDR3 too. The chain couples TRBV6-5 to TRBJ1-1; no reliable D call. This CDR3 spans 13 amino acids. Trimming removed 5 bases from V and 3 bases from J, with 10 bases in between. From germline, CDR1 is MNHEY and CDR2 SVGAGI. For the CDR3, the DNA is TGTGCCAGCAGTCGTGATCGGGACACTGAAGCTTTCTTT. The encoded protein is CASSRDRDTEAFF.

The rearrangement joins TRBV6-5 to TRBJ2-2, with 11 positions matching TRBD1. The CDR3 extends over 13 amino acids. V dropped 8 bases and J dropped 6; count of bases not matched to a gene: 2. Germline V lookup: CDR1 MNHEY, CDR2 SVGAGI. DNA of the CDR3: TGTGCCAGCGGGACAGGGGGATCCGGGGAGCTGTTTTTT. Protein product: CASGTGGSGELFF.

The rearrangement links TRBV4-2 to TRBJ2-1; 8 positions match TRBD2. The germline V gene has CDR1 LGHNA and CDR2 YNFKEQ. The CDR3 has 15 residues. V gave up 8 bases and J gave up 2 bases; unmatched junction bases: 8. In DNA, the CDR3 is TGTGCCAGCGGTACGTCTAGCGGGCCCTACAATGAGCAGTTCTTC. Translation gives CASGTSSGPYNEQFF.

The chain joins TRBV11-2 to TRBJ2-7; the D gene is possibly TRBD1 (5 bases). Trimming cost V 1 base and J 5 bases, with 15 bases left between them. CDR1 and CDR2 (germline): SGHAT, FQNNGV. The CDR3 contains 15 residues. The CDR3 DNA reads TGTGCCAGCAGCTTAGGAGGCTTTACAGGTAACGAGCAGTACTTC. Translating it yields CASSLGGFTGNEQYF.

This sequence joins TRBV11-3 and TRBJ2-3; 11 positions agree with TRBD1. V lost 1 base and J lost 4; bases outside the gene matches: 10. The CDR3 consists of 18 residues. CDR1 is SGHNT and CDR2 is YENEEA in the germline V gene. Here the CDR3 reads CASSLVWGPGQGADTQYF. CDR3 nucleotide sequence: TGTGCCAGCAGCTTAGTATGGGGCCCGGGACAGGGGGCAGATACGCAGTATTTT. Looking up the rest from reference TRBV11-3 and TRBJ2-3 gives the full variable domain: EAGVVQSPRYKIIEKKQPVAFWCNPISGHNTLYWYLQNLGQGPELLIRYENEEAVDDSQLPKDRFSAERLKGVDSTLKIQPAELGDSAVYLCASSLVWGPGQGADTQYFGPGTRLTVL.

The V gene is TRBV14, the J gene TRBJ1-3, with D unresolved. The CDR3 spans 16 residues. Germline CDR1 is SGHDN and CDR2 is FVKESK. V was cut by 0 bases and J by 6 bases, with 15 bases left in between. The CDR3 here is CASSQDLSGLSNTIYF. The CDR3 DNA reads TGTGCCAGCAGCCAAGATCTAAGTGGGCTTTCAAACACCATATATTTT.

The chain uses TRBV4-1 and TRBJ2-1; 9 nucleotides agree with TRBD2. V shed 4 bases and J 7 bases; nucleotides not matched to a gene: 17. Germline V gene data show CDR1 as MGHRA and CDR2 as YSYEKL. The CDR3 sequence is 18 residues long. The chain's CDR3 is CASSRRVAGGPSTNEQFF. The CDR3 coding sequence is TGCGCCAGCAGCCGCAGGGTTGCGGGGGGGCCGTCTACGAATGAGCAGTTCTTC.

This chain links TRBV9 with TRBJ2-7, with 8 bases matching TRBD1. This CDR3 comprises 13 residues. V trimming: 3 bases; J trimming: 3 bases; junction bases outside the gene matches: 2. Germline CDR1 and CDR2: SGDLS and YYNGEE. The CDR3 spells CASSGDRSYEQYF. CDR3 coding DNA: TGTGCCAGCAGCGGGGACAGGAGCTACGAGCAGTACTTC.

The chain employs TRBV10-1 and TRBJ1-2, with no clear D. Germline V gene data show CDR1 as WNHNN and CDR2 as SYGVQD (reference sequence). This CDR3 has 11 amino acids. The V gene lost 5 bases and the J gene lost 7 bases, with 8 bases spanning the gap. This chain's CDR3 is CASSTEGGYTF. The CDR3 nucleotides are TGCGCCAGCAGTACAGAGGGTGGCTACACCTTC.

The chain couples TRBV11-2 to TRBJ1-2; a weak D match, TRBD1 (5 bases). Germline-derived CDR1 and CDR2 are SGHAT and FQNNGV. With 2 bases removed from V and 6 bases from J, the gap between germline ends came to 16 bases. This CDR3 contains 15 residues. The CDR3 loop reads CASSLPGGGDHGYTF. As DNA, the CDR3 is TGTGCCAGCAGCTTACCCGGGGGGGGAGACCATGGCTACACCTTC.

The V and J genes are TRBV5-4 and TRBJ1-2; TRBD1 aligns across 9 bases. Trimming at V came to 1 base and at J to 6 bases, leaving 22 bases not matched to a gene. From germline, CDR1 is SGHNT and CDR2 YYREEE (reference sequence). This CDR3 is 20 amino acids long. DNA of the CDR3: TGTGCCAGCAGCTTGATCCCACCGGGACAGGGTCGACGGTCCCTTCATGGCTACACCTTC. Its translation is CASSLIPPGQGRRSLHGYTF.

The rearrangement links TRBV30 to TRBJ1-6, with D possibly matching TRBD1 (5 bases). Germline V gene data show CDR1 as GTSNPN and CDR2 as SVGIG (reference sequence). The germline V and J ends were trimmed by 4 bases and 16 bases, with 17 bases remaining between them. The CDR3 extends over 12 amino acids. CDR3 loop: CAWMPSTRGLHF. The CDR3 coding sequence is TGTGCCTGGATGCCTAGTACTCGGGGGCTCCACTTT.